This TCR beta chain was documented in a study of T cell responses to AZD1222 COVID-19 vaccine. Data came from immunoSEQ multiplex PCR; TCRdb stores just in-frame clones and leaves some out. Of over 150,000 clones in the sample, over 75% were seen once. CDR3 size: 12 residues. CDR1 is MNHEY and CDR2 is SVGAGI in the germline V gene. V gave up 9 bases and J gave up 2 bases, with 9 bases separating them. The sequencing used peripheral blood, collected 28 days after the second AZD1222 dose. The chain combines TRBV6-5 with TRBJ2-3; D might be TRBD1 (6 bases). The sequence was collected from an adult who received the AZD1222 COVID-19 vaccine. The CDR3 protein is CASGDTTDTQYF. CDR3 nucleotide sequence: TGTGCCAGTGGGGACACCACAGATACGCAGTATTTT.